These T cell receptor beta chains were read from a single sample in a study of blood T cells in healthy people across ages. In TCRdb, the 5' RACE reads were re-called with MiXCR into one record per CDR3 protein. The sample records about 800,000 distinct CDR3 sequences, 35% to 50% being singletons. The sequencing input was blood. The receptors come from a man aged 80 or over in good health. Each CDR3 is given with its conserved first and last residue.

j_call: TRBJ2-7; v_call: TRBV7-6; cdr3_aa: CASSLEGVFSYEQYF
j_call: TRBJ2-1; v_call: TRBV14; cdr3_aa: CASGQLSSYNEQFF
j_call: TRBJ2-5; v_call: TRBV5-6; cdr3_aa: CASSLLAVQETQYF
j_call: TRBJ2-1; v_call: TRBV7-2; cdr3_aa: CASSLARRAGYNEQFF
j_call: TRBJ2-7; v_call: TRBV20-1; cdr3_aa: CSATSGTGLGYEQYF
j_call: TRBJ2-2; v_call: TRBV28; cdr3_aa: CASSLWSLNTGELFF
j_call: TRBJ2-1; v_call: TRBV11-2; cdr3_aa: CASSFGLAGGGEQFF
j_call: TRBJ2-3; v_call: TRBV18; cdr3_aa: CASSRSGDTQYF
j_call: TRBJ1-4; v_call: TRBV12-3/TRBV12-4; cdr3_aa: CASMAGGDEKLFF
j_call: TRBJ2-3; v_call: TRBV7-2; cdr3_aa: CASSLWKREGTDTQYF
j_call: TRBJ2-2; v_call: TRBV6-1; cdr3_aa: CASIDAIQGTGELFF
j_call: TRBJ1-1; v_call: TRBV5-1; cdr3_aa: CASSFTGTGGNTEAFF
j_call: TRBJ2-7; v_call: TRBV4-1; cdr3_aa: CASSLRDSNYEQYF
j_call: TRBJ2-7; v_call: TRBV5-1; cdr3_aa: CASSSRTGNSYEQYF
j_call: TRBJ2-1; v_call: TRBV7-2; cdr3_aa: CASSTWGVAPYNEQFF
j_call: TRBJ1-4; v_call: TRBV12-3/TRBV12-4; cdr3_aa: CASSLRARNEKLFF
j_call: TRBJ2-7; v_call: TRBV12-3/TRBV12-4; cdr3_aa: CASTLGTHYEQYF
j_call: TRBJ2-1; v_call: TRBV5-1; cdr3_aa: CASEGTSGTEQFF
j_call: TRBJ1-6; v_call: TRBV29-1; cdr3_aa: CSVEDEGQGNSPLHF
j_call: TRBJ2-3; v_call: TRBV7-2; cdr3_aa: CASSQRGDPSTDTQYF
j_call: TRBJ1-6; v_call: TRBV28; cdr3_aa: CASTLPGQGRSTLHF
j_call: TRBJ2-1; v_call: TRBV7-9; cdr3_aa: CASSLGSTAYNEQFF
j_call: TRBJ2-1; v_call: TRBV20-1; cdr3_aa: CSAPRLAGGEQFF
j_call: TRBJ2-3; v_call: TRBV6-6; cdr3_aa: CASSYSVLGTDTQYF
j_call: TRBJ2-7; v_call: TRBV5-6; cdr3_aa: CASSSPSRSYEQYF
j_call: TRBJ2-7; v_call: TRBV19; cdr3_aa: CASSTARDRGYEQYF
j_call: TRBJ2-1; v_call: TRBV5-1; cdr3_aa: CASCPREGLTYNEQFF
j_call: TRBJ2-1; v_call: TRBV20-1; cdr3_aa: CSARDPRQGLYNEQFF
j_call: TRBJ1-2; v_call: TRBV20-1; cdr3_aa: CSARLGRGASYGYTF
j_call: TRBJ2-3; v_call: TRBV2; cdr3_aa: CASRGPLGTDTQYF
j_call: TRBJ2-3; v_call: TRBV18; cdr3_aa: CASSPTGTSGTSTDTQYF
j_call: TRBJ2-1; v_call: TRBV12-3/TRBV12-4; cdr3_aa: CASSLATGRNYNEQFF
j_call: TRBJ2-7; v_call: TRBV10-3; cdr3_aa: CATLAGEDYEQYF
j_call: TRBJ2-5; v_call: TRBV12-3/TRBV12-4; cdr3_aa: CASSPTGGYNEQYF
j_call: TRBJ2-1; v_call: TRBV30; cdr3_aa: CAWRGPRLAGEQFF
j_call: NA; v_call: TRBV5-6; cdr3_aa: CASSCPGHYEQYF
j_call: TRBJ2-1; v_call: TRBV4-2; cdr3_aa: CASSQGPVSSYNEQFF
j_call: TRBJ2-2; v_call: TRBV29-1; cdr3_aa: CSVEETTGDTGELFF
j_call: TRBJ1-1; v_call: TRBV12-3/TRBV12-4; cdr3_aa: CASSSRQGIYTEAFF
j_call: TRBJ2-3; v_call: TRBV7-9; cdr3_aa: CASSWTVAGAIDTQYF
j_call: NA; v_call: TRBV7-9; cdr3_aa: CASSSQGHQETQYF
j_call: NA; v_call: TRBV20-1; cdr3_aa: CSAPAGGLYNEQYF
j_call: TRBJ2-7; v_call: TRBV10-3; cdr3_aa: CAISRQEPYEQYF
j_call: TRBJ2-3; v_call: TRBV20-1; cdr3_aa: CSQTPGLAGGASTDTQYF
j_call: TRBJ2-2; v_call: TRBV5-5; cdr3_aa: CASSLVVPGELFF
j_call: TRBJ1-1; v_call: TRBV29-1; cdr3_aa: CSIRTELLRETEAFF
j_call: TRBJ2-7; v_call: TRBV5-1; cdr3_aa: CASSLTGQGFGEQYF
j_call: TRBJ2-5; v_call: TRBV15; cdr3_aa: CATVRRVETQYF
j_call: TRBJ2-7; v_call: TRBV6-5; cdr3_aa: CATSDRPHGEQYF
j_call: TRBJ2-5; v_call: TRBV5-1; cdr3_aa: CASSSSEGAGETQYF